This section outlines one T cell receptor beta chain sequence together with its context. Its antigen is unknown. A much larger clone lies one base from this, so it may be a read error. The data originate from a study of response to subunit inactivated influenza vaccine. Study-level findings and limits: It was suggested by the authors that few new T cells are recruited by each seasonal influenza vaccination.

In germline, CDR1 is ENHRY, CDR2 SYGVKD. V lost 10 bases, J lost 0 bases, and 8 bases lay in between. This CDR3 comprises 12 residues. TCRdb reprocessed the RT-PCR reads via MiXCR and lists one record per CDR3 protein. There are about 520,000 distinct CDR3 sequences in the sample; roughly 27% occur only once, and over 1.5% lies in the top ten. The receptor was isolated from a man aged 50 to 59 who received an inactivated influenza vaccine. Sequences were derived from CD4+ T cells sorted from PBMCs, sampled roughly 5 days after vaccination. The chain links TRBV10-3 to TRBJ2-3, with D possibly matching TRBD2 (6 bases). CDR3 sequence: CASGASTDTQYF. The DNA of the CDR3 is TGTGCCAGCGGGGCGAGCACAGATACGCAGTATTTT.